The 7 T cell receptor beta chains listed next were all sequenced from one sample in a study of identical twins. TCRdb passed the 5' RACE reads through MiXCR, listing each CDR3 protein once. This sample yields 250,000 or so distinct CDR3 sequences, of which roughly 8.7% are seen a single time; 3% belongs to the top ten. This same sample was also taken into another study, of yellow fever vaccine responses in identical twins.

The sequenced material came from CD8+ T cells sorted from blood. These receptors originate from a young woman in good health.

This clonotype was recorded many times. V and J are TRBV7-9 and TRBJ2-1, with D unresolved. The CDR3 has 11 residues. Trimming shortened V by 3 bases and J by 7 bases, and 4 bases separated the two germline ends. In germline, CDR1 is SEHNR, CDR2 FQNEAQ (reference sequence). CDR3 in DNA: TGTGCCAGCAGCTTCGAAAATGAGCAGTTCTTC. Encoded protein: CASSFENEQFF. The entire variable domain, with the rest obtained from reference TRBV7-9 and TRBJ2-1, is as follows: DTGVSQNPRHKITKRGQNVTFRCDPISEHNRLYWYRQTLGQGPEFLTYFQNEAQLEKSRLLSDRFSAERPKGSFSTLEIQRTEQGDSAMYLCASSFENEQFFGPGTRLTVL.

This rearrangement joins TRBV27 to TRBJ2-2; D not resolved. The CDR3 is 13 amino acids. Trimming took off 5 bases at V and 1 base at J, with 5 bases between the two ends. CDR1 is MNHEY and CDR2 is SMNVEV in the germline V gene (reference sequence). Written as DNA, the CDR3 is TGTGCCAGCAGTCAACAGAACACCGGGGAGCTGTTTTTT. Amino acids: CASSQQNTGELFF.

This clonotype was detected only a few times. This may arise from a read error, as a much more abundant clone is one base away. The J gene is TRBJ2-1, the V gene TRBV27; D is unresolved. The CDR3 sequence is 12 residues long. V shed 2 bases and J shed 7 bases, with 6 bases lying between them. CDR1 is MNHEY, CDR2 SMNVEV, per germline (reference sequence). The CDR3 region has the DNA TGTGCCAGCAGTTTAACAGAGAATGAGCAGTTCTTC. Residues: CASSLTENEQFF.

The chain employs TRBV4-3 and TRBJ2-7; TRBD1 or TRBD2 may be the D gene (6 bases each). V was clipped by 0 bases and J by 6 bases, with 15 bases between them. The germline V gene encodes CDR1 LGHNA and CDR2 YSLEER. The CDR3 is 15 residues long. This CDR3 is CASSQDPGPGAEQYF. CDR3 coding DNA: TGCGCCAGCAGCCAAGATCCCGGGCCGGGGGCCGAGCAGTACTTC.

This clonotype appeared a few times. The genes are TRBV7-8 and TRBJ1-5; TRBD1 aligns across 8 bases. There are 16 residues in the CDR3. The V gene's germline CDR1 is SGHVS and CDR2 FQNEAQ. V gave up 3 bases and J gave up 1 base; unmatched junction bases: 5. In DNA form, the CDR3 reads TGTGCCAGCAGCTTCTTGACAGGGGCCAGCAATCAGCCCCAGCATTTT. This encodes CASSFLTGASNQPQHF.

This clonotype was found many times. This rearrangement joins TRBV7-9 to TRBJ2-2, with 7 bases that match TRBD1. CDR1 is SEHNR and CDR2 is FQNEAQ in the germline V gene (reference sequence). Germline trimming cut 8 bases from V and 7 bases from J; bases unmatched to any gene: 10. The CDR3 is 14 residues long. CDR3 residues: CASSRQGYGGELFF. CDR3 sequence (DNA): TGTGCCAGCTCGAGACAGGGCTATGGCGGGGAGCTGTTTTTT.

This clonotype showed up just a few times. The chain carries TRBV27 and TRBJ1-1; TRBD1 agrees at 8 bases. CDR3 size: 12 residues. V shed 5 bases, J shed 11 bases, and the junction held 7 bases outside the gene matches. Germline V gives CDR1 MNHEY, CDR2 SMNVEV (reference sequence). CDR3 DNA sequence: TGTGCCAGCAGTCCGAAGACAGGGGAGGCTTTCTTT. It encodes CASSPKTGEAFF.